Below are 20 T cell receptor beta chains sequenced from a single sample in a study of regulatory T cells in long-lasting Graves disease. Documented time point: newly diagnosed GD, antithyroid drugs for less than 3 months. The TCR library was made from RNA extracted from PBMCs. In building TCR beta libraries, iRepertoire HTBI primers were used together with Arm-PCR of CDR3 regions. MiXCR, run by TCRdb on the multiplex PCR reads, gives a single entry per CDR3 protein. This sample yields about 300,000 distinct CDR3 sequences, of which over 15% are seen a single time; 38% belongs to the top ten. The sequenced sample was peripheral blood mononuclear cells (PBMCs), obtained at new diagnosis, from a patient treated with antithyroid drugs. These receptors all stem from a female donor with Graves disease.

This sequence joins TRBV28 and TRBJ2-7; no reliable D call. The germline CDR1 and CDR2 sequences are MDHEN and SYDVKM. V gave up 1 base and J gave up 9 bases, with 10 bases separating them. The CDR3 covers 12 residues. CDR3 nucleotides: TGTGCCAGCAGTTTATTCCAGAAGGGGCAGTACTTC. Residues: CASSLFQKGQYF.

The chain recombines TRBV7-2 with TRBJ2-3, with TRBD2 matching over 14 bases. Germline CDR1 reads SGHTA; CDR2 reads FQGNSA. The trim removed 5 bases at V and 4 bases at J, leaving 8 bases unmatched. There are 17 residues in the CDR3. The CDR3 reads CASSARLAGGRADTQYF. The CDR3 DNA sequence: TGTGCCAGCAGCGCCCGACTAGCGGGAGGGCGAGCAGATACGCAGTATTTT.

A few counts support this clonotype. The rearrangement uses TRBV5-5 and TRBJ2-3; D call uncertain. Germline V gene data show CDR1 as SGHKS and CDR2 as YYEKEE (reference sequence). CDR3 size: 16 residues. V lost 1 base, J lost 4 bases, and 16 bases lay in between. As DNA, the CDR3 is TGTGCCAGCAGCTTGAAACAGCCTCTACGTCCAGATACGCAGTATTTT. It codes for CASSLKQPLRPDTQYF.

The chain couples TRBV11-1 to TRBJ2-1, with D possibly being TRBD2 (5 bases). In germline, CDR1 is SGHAT, CDR2 FQDESV (reference sequence). Trimming stripped 5 bases from V and 0 bases from J, with 11 bases between. There are 15 residues in the CDR3. CDR3: CASSRTRSSYNEQFF. CDR3 DNA: TGTGCCAGCAGCCGCACTAGGAGCTCCTACAATGAGCAGTTCTTC.

This clonotype was recorded a few times. The chain carries TRBV6-2 or TRBV6-3 and TRBJ2-3; D gene ambiguous. CDR1 MNHEY and CDR2 SVGEGT come from the germline V gene. This CDR3 spans 13 amino acids. V was clipped by 5 bases and J by 3 bases, with 9 bases between them. For the CDR3, the DNA is TGTGCCAGCAGTGAAAAGGTGACAGATACGCAGTATTTT. Encoded protein: CASSEKVTDTQYF.

The chain combines TRBV27 with TRBJ2-7; 7 positions agree with TRBD1. The junction had 12 bases not matched to a gene; V was cut back by 3 bases and J by 7 bases. Germline V gene data show CDR1 as MNHEY and CDR2 as SMNVEV (reference sequence). The CDR3 has 15 residues. CDR3 region: CASSFSDRVTVEQYF. CDR3 nucleotides: TGTGCCAGCAGTTTTTCCGACAGGGTAACTGTAGAGCAGTACTTC.

This clonotype was counted many times. The CDR3 DNA reads TGCAGTGCTAGAGATGTGGGCCGCTCCTACGAGCAGTACTTC. As protein: CSARDVGRSYEQYF. The rearrangement links TRBV20-1 to TRBJ2-7; D is unclear. V shed 0 bases and J shed 0 bases, with 9 bases lying between them. Germline V gene lookup returns CDR1 DFQATT and CDR2 SNEGSKA (reference sequence). The CDR3 runs 14 residues.

The rearrangement joins TRBV4-1 to TRBJ1-3; D is ambiguous. V lost 2 bases and J lost 1, with 6 bases in between. The CDR3 has 14 residues. Germline V gene sequence: CDR1 MGHRA, CDR2 YSYEKL. CDR3 coding DNA: TGCGCCAGCAGCCAAACAAGGTCTGGAAACACCATATATTTT. This encodes CASSQTRSGNTIYF.

This rearrangement joins TRBV28 to TRBJ2-7; 8 bases map to TRBD1. This CDR3 comprises 15 residues. Per the germline V gene, CDR1 is MDHEN and CDR2 is SYDVKM. V trimming: 6 bases; J trimming: 2 bases; junction bases outside the gene matches: 9. The CDR3 bases are TGTGCCAGCAGCCTGGCGGGACAGGAAACCTACGAGCAGTACTTC. This sequence encodes CASSLAGQETYEQYF.

This clonotype was picked up many times. The chain is built from TRBV2 and TRBJ2-3, with 7 bases matching TRBD2. Germline V gene data show CDR1 as SNHLY and CDR2 as FYNNEI. CDR3 length: 13 residues. Trimming took 11 bases from V and 7 from J; bases not matched to a gene: 12. The CDR3 sequence: CAGQAGTINTQYF. The CDR3 bases are TGTGCCGGGCAAGCGGGGACCATAAATACGCAGTATTTT.

This clonotype has at least ten counts. The rearrangement joins TRBV27 to TRBJ1-4, with TRBD1 as a possible D gene (6 bases). V was trimmed by 4 bases and J by 2 bases, leaving 14 bases between them. Germline-derived CDR1 and CDR2 are MNHEY and SMNVEV (reference sequence). The CDR3 runs to 16 residues. CDR3 sequence (DNA): TGTGCCAGCAGTTCGATAGACAGGTTCACTAATGAAAAACTGTTTTTT. Its protein product is CASSSIDRFTNEKLFF.

As regards this clonotype: At one boundary the junction diverges from the germline segment, which might be a read error. The chain carries TRBV12-3 or TRBV12-4 and TRBJ2-3; D could derive from TRBD1 or TRBD2 (5 bases each). The CDR3 contains 15 residues. The CDR3 spells CASSGTRVRTDTQYF. The CDR3 nucleotides read TGTGCCAGCAGTGGGACCAGAGTACGCACAGATACACAGTATTTT.

This clonotype came up a few times. The rearrangement joins TRBV24-1 to TRBJ2-7; TRBD1 matches at 7 bases. This CDR3 has 15 amino acids. Unmatched junction bases numbered 7, after V lost 0 bases and J lost 6 bases. In germline, CDR1 is KGHDR, CDR2 SFDVKD. This CDR3 is CATSDLSQGRSEQYF. DNA for the CDR3: TGTGCCACCAGTGATTTGTCACAGGGGCGAAGCGAGCAGTACTTC.

In this sample, this clonotype turned up many times. J is TRBJ1-1 and V is TRBV2; D gene ambiguous. CDR3 size: 12 residues. In germline, CDR1 is SNHLY, CDR2 FYNNEI. V lost 1 base and J 5 bases, leaving 5 bases between the germline ends. CDR3 residues: CASSEERTEAFF. The DNA for the CDR3 is TGTGCCAGCAGTGAAGAGCGAACTGAAGCTTTCTTT.

The chain employs TRBV19 and TRBJ2-7; no clear D gene. The germline CDR1 and CDR2 sequences are LNHDA and SQIVND (reference sequence). V was trimmed by 3 bases and J by 2 bases, leaving 14 bases between them. The CDR3 loop spans 15 amino acids. The CDR3 spells CASSIMAGNTYEQYF. CDR3 nucleotide sequence: TGTGCCAGTAGTATTATGGCAGGCAACACCTACGAGCAGTACTTC.

The table lists this clonotype with many counts. V gene TRBV20-1 combines with J gene TRBJ2-7; TRBD1 aligns across 8 bases. The CDR3 consists of 14 residues. Looked up from germline, CDR1 is DFQATT and CDR2 is SNEGSKA (reference sequence). The ends lost 6 bases at V and 4 bases at J; junction bases unmatched: 11. The CDR3 sequence is CSALSRQGLYEQYF. As DNA, the CDR3 is TGCAGTGCCCTTAGCCGACAGGGGTTGTACGAGCAGTACTTC.

There are many counts of this clonotype. The chain employs TRBV11-2 and TRBJ2-2, with TRBD1 identical over 7 bases. Trimming at V came to 5 bases and at J to 1 base, leaving 1 base not matched to a gene. The CDR3 spans 14 residues. The germline V gene encodes CDR1 SGHAT and CDR2 FQNNGV. The CDR3 loop is CASSRDRNTGELFF. The CDR3 DNA sequence: TGTGCCAGCAGCAGGGACAGGAACACCGGGGAGCTGTTTTTT.

This clonotype has a count of ten or more. The V and J genes are TRBV19 and TRBJ2-7, with TRBD1 identical over 7 bases. V shed 6 bases and J 2 bases; nucleotides not matched to a gene: 16. Germline assignment: CDR1 LNHDA and CDR2 SQIVND (reference sequence). The CDR3 is made up of 17 amino acids. In DNA form, the CDR3 reads TGTGCCAGTAGCCTTCGGTTTTCAGGGGGTACGACCTACGAGCAGTACTTC. This translates into CASSLRFSGGTTYEQYF.

There are a few counts of this clonotype. The chain has TRBV6-2 or TRBV6-3 and TRBJ1-6; the D is unclear. Germline CDR1 reads MNHEY; CDR2 reads SVGEGT. V lost 0 bases, J lost 3 bases, and 9 bases lay in between. The CDR3 extends over 16 amino acids. For the CDR3, the DNA is TGTGCCAGCAGTTACTCTGAATCCAGCTATAATTCACCCCTCCACTTT. Its protein is CASSYSESSYNSPLHF.

This clonotype was picked up many times. The rearrangement uses TRBV30 and TRBJ1-2, with 8 bases identical to TRBD1. Germline trimming cut 4 bases from V and 4 bases from J; bases unmatched to any gene: 8. Germline V gives CDR1 GTSNPN, CDR2 SVGIG (reference sequence). This CDR3 spans 14 amino acids. The CDR3 is CAWTPGGFGYGYTF. For the CDR3, the DNA is TGTGCCTGGACCCCAGGGGGCTTTGGCTATGGCTACACCTTC. Looking up the rest from reference TRBV30 and TRBJ1-2 gives the full variable domain: SQTIHQWPATLVQPVGSPLSLECTVEGTSNPNLYWYRQAAGRGLQLLFYSVGIGQISSEVPQNLSASRPQDRQFILSSKKLLLSDSGFYLCAWTPGGFGYGYTFGSGTRLTVV.